This paragraph covers one T cell receptor beta chain sequence. Antigen: not known. The junction had 9 bases not matched to a gene; V was cut back by 3 bases and J by 4 bases. The CDR3 spans 16 residues. Per germline, CDR1 SGHNT and CDR2 YYREEE (reference sequence). The data were taken from a study of cytomegalovirus exposure and HLA in healthy donors. Sampled while nominally healthy, donors likely had unrecorded immune exposures. Points from the study as a whole: Cytomegalovirus-associated TCR beta chains were listed, numbering 150 to 200. It was shown in a later analysis that HLA-associated TCR beta chains were more clonally expanded than other, equally common chains. A missense variant in DCLRE1C was later tied to TCR beta V- and J-gene trimming.

Use of 60 Vbeta and 13 Jbeta primers characterized the PCR. TCRdb's table, derived via immunoSEQ multiplex PCR, lists solely in-frame clones and lacks some. The sample shows approximately 140,000 clones, roughly four fifths of them seen only once. The sequencing input was PBMCs. This sequence originates from a woman between 50 and 59 years old in good health and CMV-seronegative. The V gene is TRBV5-4, the J gene TRBJ2-2; 7 nucleotides match TRBD1. CDR3 DNA: TGTGCCAGCAGCTCTCAGCGACAGGGTAGCACCGGGGAGCTGTTTTTT. This encodes CASSSQRQGSTGELFF.